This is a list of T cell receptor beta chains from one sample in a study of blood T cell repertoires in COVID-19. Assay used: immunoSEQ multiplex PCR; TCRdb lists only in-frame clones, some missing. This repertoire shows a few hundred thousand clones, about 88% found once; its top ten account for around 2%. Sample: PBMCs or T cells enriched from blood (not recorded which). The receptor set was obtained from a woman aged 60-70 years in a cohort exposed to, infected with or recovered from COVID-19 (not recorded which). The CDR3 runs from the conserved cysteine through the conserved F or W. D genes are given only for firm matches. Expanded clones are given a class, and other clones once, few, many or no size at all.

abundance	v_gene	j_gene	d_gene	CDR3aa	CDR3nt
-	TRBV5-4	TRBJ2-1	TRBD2	CASSRGLAYEQFF	TGTGCCAGCAGCCGGGGACTAGCTTATGAGCAGTTCTTC
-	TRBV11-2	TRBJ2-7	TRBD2	CASSLRTSASYEQYF	TGTGCCAGCAGCCTGCGGACTAGCGCCTCCTACGAGCAGTACTTC
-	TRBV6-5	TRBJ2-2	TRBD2	CASSYKGLAKTGELFF	TGTGCCAGCAGTTACAAAGGACTAGCGAAGACCGGGGAGCTGTTTTTT
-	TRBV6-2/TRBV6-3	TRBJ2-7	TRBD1	CASSPTGTEGTEQYF	TGTGCCAGCAGCCCCACCGGGACAGAGGGGACAGAGCAGTACTTC
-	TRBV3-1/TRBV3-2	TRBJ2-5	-	CASSPGPGHQYF	TGTGCCAGCAGCCCCGGACCGGGACACCAGTACTTC
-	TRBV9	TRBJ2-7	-	CASSVWAGSSYEQYF	TGTGCCAGCAGCGTCTGGGCGGGAAGCTCCTACGAGCAGTACTTC
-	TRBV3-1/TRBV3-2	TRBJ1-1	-	CASSHSNTEAFF	TGTGCCAGCAGCCATAGTAACACTGAAGCTTTCTTT
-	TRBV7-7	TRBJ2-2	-	CASSLAPKGGNTGELFF	TGTGCTAGCAGCTTAGCTCCAAAGGGAGGTAACACCGGGGAGCTGTTTTTT
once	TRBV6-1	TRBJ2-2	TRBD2	CASSDPTSGVANTGELFF	TGTGCCAGCAGTGACCCGACTAGCGGGGTTGCGAACACCGGGGAGCTGTTTTTT
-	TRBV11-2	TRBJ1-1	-	CASSLVGSFEAFF	TGTGCCAGCAGCTTAGTGGGCAGTTTTGAAGCTTTCTTT
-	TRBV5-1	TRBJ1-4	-	CASMAGATNEKLFF	TGCGCCAGCATGGCGGGGGCAACTAATGAAAAACTGTTTTTT
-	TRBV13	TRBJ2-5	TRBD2	CASKPSGSSETQYF	TGTGCCAGCAAGCCTAGCGGGAGTTCAGAGACCCAGTACTTC
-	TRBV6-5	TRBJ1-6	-	CASSYGTPNSPLHF	TGTGCCAGCAGTTACGGGACTCCTAATTCACCCCTCCACTTT
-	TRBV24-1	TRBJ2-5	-	CATSGSPATERAQYF	TGTGCCACCAGTGGGTCCCCAGCCACGGAGAGGGCCCAGTACTTC
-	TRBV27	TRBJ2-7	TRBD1	CASSLSGQHYEQYF	TGTGCCAGCAGTTTATCGGGACAGCACTACGAGCAGTACTTC
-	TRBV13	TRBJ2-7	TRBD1	CASSPSTGIDEQYF	TGTGCCAGCAGCCCCTCGACAGGGATCGACGAGCAGTACTTC
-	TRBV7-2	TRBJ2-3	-	CASSPRGGLGRTDTQYF	TGTGCCAGCAGCCCCCGTGGGGGGTTGGGCAGAACAGATACGCAGTATTTT
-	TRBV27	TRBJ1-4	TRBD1	CASRGTGREKLFF	TGTGCCAGCAGGGGGACAGGGCGCGAAAAACTGTTTTTT
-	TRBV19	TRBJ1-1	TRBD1	CASSVIRGLTEAFF	TGTGCCAGTAGTGTTATCAGGGGGCTCACTGAAGCTTTCTTT
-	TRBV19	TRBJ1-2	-	CASSIGRGSGYTF	TGTGCCAGTAGTATCGGCAGGGGAAGTGGCTACACCTTC
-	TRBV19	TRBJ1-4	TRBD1	CASSISLIGTGLLVSTNEKLFF	TGTGCCAGTAGTATCTCACTGATCGGGACAGGGCTACTGGTTTCAACTAATGAAAAACTGTTTTTT
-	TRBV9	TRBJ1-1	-	CASSGAWNTEAFF	TGTGCCAGCAGCGGAGCCTGGAACACTGAAGCTTTCTTT
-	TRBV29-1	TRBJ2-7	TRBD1	CSFRQGSYEQYF	TGCAGCTTCAGACAGGGGTCCTACGAGCAGTACTTC
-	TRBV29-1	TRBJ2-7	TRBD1	CSVGQGTYEQYF	TGCAGCGTTGGACAGGGTACCTACGAGCAGTACTTC
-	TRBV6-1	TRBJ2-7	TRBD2	CASSEYFSGSYEQYF	TGTGCCAGCAGTGAATATTTTAGCGGGTCCTACGAGCAGTACTTC
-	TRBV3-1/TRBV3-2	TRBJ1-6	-	CASSQEPVTGYNSPLHF	TGTGCCAGCAGCCAAGAGCCGGTTACAGGGTATAATTCACCCCTCCACTTT
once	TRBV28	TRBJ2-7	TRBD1	CASSPGTGPREQYF	TGTGCCAGCAGCCCCGGGACAGGCCCACGCGAGCAGTACTTC
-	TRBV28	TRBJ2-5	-	CASSGSKGGTQYF	TGTGCCAGCAGCGGATCTAAAGGGGGGACCCAGTACTTC
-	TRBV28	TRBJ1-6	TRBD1	CASTGTGGGNSPLHF	TGTGCCAGCACGGGGACAGGGGGCGGGAATTCACCCCTCCACTTT
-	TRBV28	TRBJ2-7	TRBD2	CASSFQTLGLADTSYEQYF	TGTGCCAGCAGTTTTCAGACACTAGGACTAGCGGACACCTCCTACGAGCAGTACTTC
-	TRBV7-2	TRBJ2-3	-	CASSFLPGVGTDTQYF	TGTGCCAGCAGCTTCTTACCGGGAGTCGGCACAGATACGCAGTATTTT
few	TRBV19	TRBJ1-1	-	CASSNRREAFF	TGTGCCAGTAGTAACCGGAGAGAAGCTTTCTTT
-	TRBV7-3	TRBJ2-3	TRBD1	CASTRDSSTDTQYF	TGTGCCAGCACCAGGGACAGCAGCACAGATACGCAGTATTTT
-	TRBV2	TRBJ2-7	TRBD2	CASRKGASGHEQYF	TGTGCCAGCAGGAAAGGAGCTAGCGGGCACGAGCAGTACTTC
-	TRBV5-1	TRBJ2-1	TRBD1	CAVRDRGSSNEQFF	TGCGCCGTCCGGGACAGGGGGTCCTCCAATGAGCAGTTCTTC
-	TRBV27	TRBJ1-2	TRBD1	CASSGGTASNYGYTF	TGTGCCAGCAGTGGCGGGACAGCGTCTAACTATGGCTACACCTTC
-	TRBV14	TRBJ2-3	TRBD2	CASSPSGGQAQYF	TGTGCCAGCAGCCCTAGCGGCGGGCAGGCGCAGTATTTT
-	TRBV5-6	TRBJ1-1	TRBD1	CASSRDRASTEAFF	TGTGCCAGCAGTCGCGACAGGGCGTCCACTGAAGCTTTCTTT
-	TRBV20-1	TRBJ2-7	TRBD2	CSASLGGSYSYEQYF	TGCAGTGCTAGTCTCGGCGGGAGCTATTCCTACGAGCAGTACTTC
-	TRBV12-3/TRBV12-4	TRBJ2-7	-	CASTRRTRRDF	TGTGCCAGCACCAGACGGACAAGACGGGACTTC